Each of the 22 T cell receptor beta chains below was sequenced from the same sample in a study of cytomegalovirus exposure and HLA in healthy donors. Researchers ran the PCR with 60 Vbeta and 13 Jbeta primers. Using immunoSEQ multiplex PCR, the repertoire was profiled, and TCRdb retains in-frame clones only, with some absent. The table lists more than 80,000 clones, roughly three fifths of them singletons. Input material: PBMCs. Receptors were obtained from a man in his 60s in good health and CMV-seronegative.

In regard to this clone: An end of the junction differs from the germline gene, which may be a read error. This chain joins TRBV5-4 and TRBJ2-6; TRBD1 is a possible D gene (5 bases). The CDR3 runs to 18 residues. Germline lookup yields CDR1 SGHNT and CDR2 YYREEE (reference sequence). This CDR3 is CASSQGTQGVSGANVLTF. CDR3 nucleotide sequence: TGCGCCAGCAGCCAGGGAACACAAGGCGTCTCTGGGGCCAACGTCCTGACTTTC.

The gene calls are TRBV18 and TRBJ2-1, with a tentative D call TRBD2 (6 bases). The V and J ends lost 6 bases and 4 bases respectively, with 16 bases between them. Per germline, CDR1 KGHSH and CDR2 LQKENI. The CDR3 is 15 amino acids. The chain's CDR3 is CASSRRDLKYNEQFF. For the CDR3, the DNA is TGTGCCAGCTCCCGGCGGGACCTGAAGTACAATGAGCAGTTCTTC.

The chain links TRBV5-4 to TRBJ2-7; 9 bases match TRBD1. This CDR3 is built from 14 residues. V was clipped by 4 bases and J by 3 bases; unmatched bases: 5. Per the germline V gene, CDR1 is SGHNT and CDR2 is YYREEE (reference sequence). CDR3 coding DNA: TGTGCCAGCAGCCTCCGGGACAGGGACTACGAGCAGTACTTC. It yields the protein CASSLRDRDYEQYF.

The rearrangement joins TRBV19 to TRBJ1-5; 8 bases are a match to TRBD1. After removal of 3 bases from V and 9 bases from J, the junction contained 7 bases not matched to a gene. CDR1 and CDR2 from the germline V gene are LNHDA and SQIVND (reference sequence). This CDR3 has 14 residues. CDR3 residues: CASSIRGQDVPQHF. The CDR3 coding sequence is TGTGCCAGTAGTATCAGGGGGCAGGACGTGCCCCAGCATTTT.

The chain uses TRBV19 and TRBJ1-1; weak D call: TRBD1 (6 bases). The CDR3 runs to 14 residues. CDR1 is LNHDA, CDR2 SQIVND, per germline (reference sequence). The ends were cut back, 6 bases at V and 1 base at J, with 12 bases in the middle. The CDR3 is CASRTPGQNTEAFF. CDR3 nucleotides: TGTGCCAGTAGGACACCGGGACAGAACACTGAAGCTTTCTTT.

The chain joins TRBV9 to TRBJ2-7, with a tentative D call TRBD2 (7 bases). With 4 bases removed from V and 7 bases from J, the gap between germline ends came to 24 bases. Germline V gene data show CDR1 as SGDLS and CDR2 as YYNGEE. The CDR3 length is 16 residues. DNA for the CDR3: TGTGCCAGCAGCCGGGGGGACAAACTCACTTTCGCGGAGCAGTACTTC. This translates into CASSRGDKLTFAEQYF.

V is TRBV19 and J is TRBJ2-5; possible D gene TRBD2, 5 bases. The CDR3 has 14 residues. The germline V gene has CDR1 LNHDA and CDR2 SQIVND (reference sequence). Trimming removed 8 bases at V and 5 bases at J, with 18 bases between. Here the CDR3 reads CASQKRGLRETQYF. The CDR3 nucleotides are TGTGCCAGTCAGAAACGGGGTTTAAGGGAGACCCAGTACTTC. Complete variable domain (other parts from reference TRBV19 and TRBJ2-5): DGGITQSPKYLFRKEGQNVTLSCEQNLNHDAMYWYRQDPGQGLRLIYYSQIVNDFQKGDIAEGYSVSREKKESFPLTVTSAQKNPTAFYLCASQKRGLRETQYFGPGTRLLVL.

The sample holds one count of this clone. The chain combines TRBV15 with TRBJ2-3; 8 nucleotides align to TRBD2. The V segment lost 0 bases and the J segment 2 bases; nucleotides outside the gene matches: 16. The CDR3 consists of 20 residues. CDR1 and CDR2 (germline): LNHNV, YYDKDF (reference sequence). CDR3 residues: CATSRDPGSSSGDLTDTQYF. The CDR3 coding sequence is TGTGCCACCAGCAGAGACCCCGGCTCGAGTAGCGGGGACCTCACAGATACGCAGTATTTT.

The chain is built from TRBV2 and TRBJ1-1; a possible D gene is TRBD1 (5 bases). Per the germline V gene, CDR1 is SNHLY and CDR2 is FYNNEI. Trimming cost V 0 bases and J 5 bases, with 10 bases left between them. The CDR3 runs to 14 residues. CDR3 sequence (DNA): TGTGCCAGCAGTGAAGCGCAGGGATTTACTGAAGCTTTCTTT. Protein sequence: CASSEAQGFTEAFF. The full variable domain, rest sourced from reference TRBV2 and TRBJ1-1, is EPEVTQTPSHQVTQMGQEVILRCVPISNHLYFYWYRQILGQKVEFLVSFYNNEISEKSEIFDDQFSVERPDGSNFTLKIRSTKLEDSAMYFCASSEAQGFTEAFFGQGTRLTVV.

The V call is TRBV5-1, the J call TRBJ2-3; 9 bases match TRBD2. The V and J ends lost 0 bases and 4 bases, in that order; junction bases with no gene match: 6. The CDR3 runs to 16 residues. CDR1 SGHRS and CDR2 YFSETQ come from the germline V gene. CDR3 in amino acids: CASSLESAGGADTQYF. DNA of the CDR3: TGCGCCAGCAGCTTGGAGTCGGCGGGGGGGGCAGATACGCAGTATTTT.

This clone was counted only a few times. The CDR3 DNA follows: TGTGCCAGCATCCTCGGGGAGCCCGGGGAGCTGTTTTTT. Translated, it gives CASILGEPGELFF. The gene calls are TRBV6-5 and TRBJ2-2; D is perhaps TRBD2 (5 bases). The CDR3 has 13 amino acids. With 7 bases removed from V and 6 bases from J, the gap between germline ends came to 12 bases. Germline values: CDR1 MNHEY, CDR2 SVGAGI.

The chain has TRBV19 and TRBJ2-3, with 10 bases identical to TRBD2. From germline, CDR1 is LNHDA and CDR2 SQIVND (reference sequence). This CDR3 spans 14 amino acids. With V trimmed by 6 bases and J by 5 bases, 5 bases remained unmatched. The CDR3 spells CASRLAGVVDTQYF. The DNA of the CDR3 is TGTGCCAGTAGGCTAGCGGGAGTGGTAGATACGCAGTATTTT.

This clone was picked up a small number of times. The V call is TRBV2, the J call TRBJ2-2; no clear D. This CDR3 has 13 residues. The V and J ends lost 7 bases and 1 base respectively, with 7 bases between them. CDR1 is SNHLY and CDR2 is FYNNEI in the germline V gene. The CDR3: CASNAMNTGELFF. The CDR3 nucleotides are TGTGCCAGCAACGCGATGAACACCGGGGAGCTGTTTTTT.

The CDR3 region has the DNA TGTGCCAGCAGCTTAGAAGCTAGCGGTCACACCGGGGAGCTGTTTTTT. The encoded protein is CASSLEASGHTGELFF. V gene TRBV7-6 combines with J gene TRBJ2-2; 7 bases align to TRBD2. The CDR3 length is 16 residues. V shed 1 base and J 3 bases; nucleotides not matched to a gene: 5. Germline CDR1 is SGHVS and CDR2 is FNYEAQ.

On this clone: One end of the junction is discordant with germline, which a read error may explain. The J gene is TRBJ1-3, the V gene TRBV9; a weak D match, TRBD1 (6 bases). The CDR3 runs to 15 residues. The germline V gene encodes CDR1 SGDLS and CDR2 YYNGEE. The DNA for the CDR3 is TGCGCCAGCAGCCCCTGGACCGGGACACGAAACACCATATATTTT. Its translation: CASSPWTGTRNTIYF.

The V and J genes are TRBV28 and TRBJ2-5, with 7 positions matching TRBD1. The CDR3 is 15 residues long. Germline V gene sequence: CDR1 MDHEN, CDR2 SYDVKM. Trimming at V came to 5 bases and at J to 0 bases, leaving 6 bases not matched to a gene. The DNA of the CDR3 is TGTGCCAGCAGTCTACTCGGGACAGACCAAGAGACCCAGTACTTC. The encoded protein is CASSLLGTDQETQYF. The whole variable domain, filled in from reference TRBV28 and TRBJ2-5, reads DVKVTQSSRYLVKRTGEKVFLECVQDMDHENMFWYRQDPGLGLRLIYFSYDVKMKEKGDIPEGYSVSREKKERFSLILESASTNQTSMYLCASSLLGTDQETQYFGPGTRLLVL.

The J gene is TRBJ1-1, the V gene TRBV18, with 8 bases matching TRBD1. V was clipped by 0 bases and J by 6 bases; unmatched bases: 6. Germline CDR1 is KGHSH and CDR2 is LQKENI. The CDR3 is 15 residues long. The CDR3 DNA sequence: TGTGCCAGCTCACCACCGGTGGCAGGGGGCCCTGAAGCTTTCTTT. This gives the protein CASSPPVAGGPEAFF.

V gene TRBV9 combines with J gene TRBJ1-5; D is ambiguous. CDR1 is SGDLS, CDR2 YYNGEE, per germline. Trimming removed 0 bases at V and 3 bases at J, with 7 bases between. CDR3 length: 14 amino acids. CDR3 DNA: TGTGCCAGCAGCGTAGCGGGTCTCAATCAGCCCCAGCATTTT. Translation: CASSVAGLNQPQHF.

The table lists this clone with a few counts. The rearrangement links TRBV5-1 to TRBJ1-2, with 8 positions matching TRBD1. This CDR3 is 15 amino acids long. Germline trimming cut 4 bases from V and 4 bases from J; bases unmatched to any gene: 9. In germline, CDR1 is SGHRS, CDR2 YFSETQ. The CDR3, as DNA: TGCGCCAGCAGCGGCGCTCTCGGGACAGGCTATGGCTACACCTTC. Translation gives CASSGALGTGYGYTF.

The CDR3 here is CASSLATSQETQYF. In DNA, the CDR3 is TGCGCCAGCAGCTTGGCAACTTCCCAAGAGACCCAGTACTTC. The rearrangement uses TRBV5-1 and TRBJ2-5; D gene uncertain. The CDR3 runs 14 residues. CDR1 and CDR2 from the germline V gene are SGHRS and YFSETQ. Trimming took off 0 bases at V and 1 base at J, with 7 bases between the two ends.

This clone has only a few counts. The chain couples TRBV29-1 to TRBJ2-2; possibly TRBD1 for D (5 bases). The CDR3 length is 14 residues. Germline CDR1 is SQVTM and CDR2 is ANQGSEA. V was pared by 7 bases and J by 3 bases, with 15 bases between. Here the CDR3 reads CSARVNFDTGELFF. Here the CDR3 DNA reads TGCAGCGCCAGGGTAAATTTCGACACCGGGGAGCTGTTTTTT.

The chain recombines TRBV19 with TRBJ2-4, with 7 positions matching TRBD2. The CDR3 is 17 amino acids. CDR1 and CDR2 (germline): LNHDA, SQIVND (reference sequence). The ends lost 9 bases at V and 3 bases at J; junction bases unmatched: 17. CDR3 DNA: TGTGCCAGCTCCGGCCCGGGGGGTCGTTTCGGCAAAAACATTCAGTACTTC. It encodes CASSGPGGRFGKNIQYF.